Listed below are T cell receptor beta chains from one sample, sequenced in a study of Ad26.COV2.S vaccination and SARS-CoV-2 variants. The method was immunoSEQ multiplex PCR; TCRdb's version includes in-frame clones alone and lacks a portion of them. The table shows 440,000 or so clones, with roughly nine tenths occurring only once. Source: peripheral blood, taken in a trial of Ad26.COV2.S vaccine versus placebo. These TCRs come from a person between 18 and 65 years old who received the Ad26.COV2.S COVID-19 vaccine or a placebo. Each CDR3 is given with its conserved first and last residue. D genes are given only for firm matches. Clone size is given for some rows only: seen once, a few or many times, or a class if the clone is expanded.

j_gene | v_gene | abundance | d_gene | CDR3nt | CDR3aa
TRBJ1-2 | TRBV7-3 | . | TRBD1 | TGTGCCAGCAGCTTAACCGGGACAGAAAACTATGGCTACACCTTC | CASSLTGTENYGYTF
TRBJ2-1 | TRBV6-5 | . | . | TGTGCCAGCAGCCGGACGAAATACAATGAGCAGTTCTTC | CASSRTKYNEQFF
TRBJ1-5 | TRBV4-3 | . | . | TGCGCCAGCAGCCAAGATTATGCGTCGGGGAATCAGCCCCAGCATTTT | CASSQDYASGNQPQHF
TRBJ2-1 | TRBV7-9 | . | . | TGTGCCAGCAGCCCACCAGGATTAAGCTCCTACAATGAGCAGTTCTTC | CASSPPGLSSYNEQFF
TRBJ2-7 | TRBV2 | . | . | TGTGCCAGCAGCAGTGAAATGGGACCCTACGAGCAGTACTTC | CASSSEMGPYEQYF
TRBJ2-3 | TRBV12-3/TRBV12-4 | once | . | TGTGCCAGCAGTTTCGGGCAGCGGACGCAGTATTTT | CASSFGQRTQYF
TRBJ1-5 | TRBV6-1 | . | . | TGTGCCAGCAGTGGGGGATATCAGGGAGGCAATCAGCCCCAGCATTTT | CASSGGYQGGNQPQHF
TRBJ1-2 | TRBV6-2/TRBV6-3 | . | . | TGTGCCAGCAGCCTCACGGGGCGTGGCTACACCTTC | CASSLTGRGYTF
TRBJ2-3 | TRBV18 | once | . | TGTGCCAGCTCACAAACACTTTCGGACTCTGCCTTGCGGGATACGCAGTATTTT | CASSQTLSDSALRDTQYF
TRBJ1-4 | TRBV5-1 | . | . | TGCGCCAGCAGCTCCGGACAGACAACTAATGAAAAACTGTTTTTT | CASSSGQTTNEKLFF
TRBJ2-7 | TRBV28 | once | . | TGTGCCAGCTGGGAACCGGGACTGAGTTCCTACGAGCAGTACTTC | CASWEPGLSSYEQYF
TRBJ2-3 | TRBV29-1 | . | TRBD1 | TGCAGCGTTTCGGTCGGAAGTGGCAGGGGGACAGATACGCAGTATTTT | CSVSVGSGRGTDTQYF
TRBJ1-4 | TRBV19 | . | . | TGTGCCAGTAGTATAACTGGACGTTCGGGTGAAAAACTGTTTTTT | CASSITGRSGEKLFF
TRBJ1-1 | TRBV29-1 | . | . | TGCAGCGTTGCCTGGGGATTGAACACTGAAGCTTTCTTT | CSVAWGLNTEAFF
TRBJ1-1 | TRBV9 | . | . | TGTGCCAGCAGCGTGCTTTCAGAGAACACTGAAGCTTTCTTT | CASSVLSENTEAFF
TRBJ2-2 | TRBV7-3 | . | TRBD1 | TGTGCCAGCAGCTTAATGGGACAGAGCACTAACACCGGGGAGCTGTTTTTT | CASSLMGQSTNTGELFF
TRBJ1-3 | TRBV3-1/TRBV3-2 | . | . | TGTGCCAGCAGCCATCTACAGGGAGGCTCTGGAAACACCATATATTTT | CASSHLQGGSGNTIYF
TRBJ2-5 | TRBV10-3 | . | TRBD2 | TGTGCCATCACCGCCCTAGCGGGGGCCGCCCGCGAGACCCAGTACTTC | CAITALAGAARETQYF
TRBJ1-2 | TRBV6-5 | . | . | TGTGCCAGCAGGATAGATGTCCTCTATGGCTACACCTTC | CASRIDVLYGYTF
TRBJ1-3 | TRBV18 | . | . | TGTGCCAGCTCACTTCGGACGGACAGCTCTGGAAACACCATATATTTT | CASSLRTDSSGNTIYF